This T cell receptor (beta chain) was obtained from a study of technical replicates of blood from several donors. Method: immunoSEQ multiplex PCR; TCRdb's copy keeps in-frame clones and lacks some. The table has about 56,000 clones, about 95% seen once; the top ten hold roughly 3.1%. Germline V gene sequence: CDR1 SEHNR, CDR2 FQNEAQ (reference sequence). V was pared by 0 bases and J by 10 bases, with 10 bases between. This CDR3 has 13 residues. V is TRBV7-9 and J is TRBJ1-5; D might be TRBD1 (6 bases). The specimen sequenced was PBMCs. The sequence was collected from a human donor in good health. Some clones in this sample may be carry-over from other donors' samples. This chain's CDR3 is CASSLAPDSPQHF. The CDR3 DNA reads TGTGCCAGCAGCTTAGCTCCGGACAGTCCCCAGCATTTT. Full variable domain (rest looked up from reference TRBV7-9 and TRBJ1-5): DTGVSQNPRHKITKRGQNVTFRCDPISEHNRLYWYRQTLGQGPEFLTYFQNEAQLEKSRLLSDRFSAERPKGSFSTLEIQRTEQGDSAMYLCASSLAPDSPQHFGDGTRLSIL.